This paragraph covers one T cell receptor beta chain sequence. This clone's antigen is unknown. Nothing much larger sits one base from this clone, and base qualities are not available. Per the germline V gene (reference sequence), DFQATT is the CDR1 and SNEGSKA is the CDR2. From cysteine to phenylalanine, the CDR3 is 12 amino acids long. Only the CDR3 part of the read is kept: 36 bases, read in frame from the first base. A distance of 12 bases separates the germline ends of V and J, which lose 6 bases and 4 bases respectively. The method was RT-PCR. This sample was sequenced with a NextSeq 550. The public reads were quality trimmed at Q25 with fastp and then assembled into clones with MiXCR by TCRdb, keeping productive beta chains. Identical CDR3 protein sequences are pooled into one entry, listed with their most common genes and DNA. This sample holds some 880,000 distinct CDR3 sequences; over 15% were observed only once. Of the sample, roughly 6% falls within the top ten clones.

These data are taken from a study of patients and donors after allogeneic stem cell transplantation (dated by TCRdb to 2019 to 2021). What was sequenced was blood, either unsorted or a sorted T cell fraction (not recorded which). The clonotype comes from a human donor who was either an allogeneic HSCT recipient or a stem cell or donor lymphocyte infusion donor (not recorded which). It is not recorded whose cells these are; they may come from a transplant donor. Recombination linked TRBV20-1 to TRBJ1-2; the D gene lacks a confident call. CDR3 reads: CSAPHWSYGYTF. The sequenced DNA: TGCAGTGCCCCACACTGGAGCTATGGCTACACCTTC.